This TCR beta chain was profiled in a study of T cell changes during pregnancy in multiple sclerosis. Generated by immunoSEQ multiplex PCR, the TCRdb table keeps only in-frame clones and is missing some. The table lists tens of thousands of clones, approximately 90% of them singletons. The sample in question was peripheral blood, obtained in the first trimester of pregnancy. This receptor was obtained from a female donor in good health, enrolled as a control in a pregnancy study.

CDR3 sequence (DNA): TGTGCCAGTAGTCCTCCCGGAGGGGAAGGCGAGCAGTACTTC. It codes for CASSPPGGEGEQYF. The chain has TRBV19 and TRBJ2-7; D is possibly TRBD2 (6 bases). The germline V gene encodes CDR1 LNHDA and CDR2 SQIVND (reference sequence). The CDR3 is made up of 14 amino acids. V dropped 5 bases and J dropped 6 bases, with 17 bases sitting between them. The full variable domain, its missing parts supplied by reference TRBV19 and TRBJ2-7, is DGGITQSPKYLFRKEGQNVTLSCEQNLNHDAMYWYRQDPGQGLRLIYYSQIVNDFQKGDIAEGYSVSREKKESFPLTVTSAQKNPTAFYLCASSPPGGEGEQYFGPGTRLTVT.